A selection of T cell receptor beta chains follows, all from one sample in a study of blood T cell repertoires in COVID-19. Some clones are missing from TCRdb's copy, which holds only in-frame ones; the method was immunoSEQ multiplex PCR. Of under 200,000 clones listed, 80% to 90% are singletons. The sequencing sample was made of peripheral blood. These receptors came from a man aged 55 to 70 with acute or convalescent COVID-19. The CDR3 runs from the conserved cysteine through the conserved F or W. The D gene is left open where the match is weak. Size values are once, few and many counts, or a class for expanded clones, and some rows have none.

cdr3_nt: TGTGCCAGCAGTTCCTACCCCTCCTTCTTCGGGACAAACCAAGAGACCCAGTACTTC
cdr3_aa: CASSSYPSFFGTNQETQYF
v_call: TRBV28
clone_size: .
d_call: .
j_call: TRBJ2-5

cdr3_nt: TGTGCCAGCAGTGGGACAGCGAAGAACACTGAAGCTTTCTTT
cdr3_aa: CASSGTAKNTEAFF
v_call: TRBV28
clone_size: once
d_call: TRBD1
j_call: TRBJ1-1

cdr3_nt: TGTGCCAGCAGGCCTCAGGCTATCGATGAGCAGTTCTTC
cdr3_aa: CASRPQAIDEQFF
v_call: TRBV28
clone_size: once
d_call: .
j_call: TRBJ2-1

cdr3_nt: TGTGCCAGCAGGAATCGGGTCATGAACACTGAAGCTTTCTTT
cdr3_aa: CASRNRVMNTEAFF
v_call: TRBV5-4
clone_size: .
d_call: .
j_call: TRBJ1-1

cdr3_nt: TGTGCCAGCAGCGTCGGTCAGGGGGCTGGCTATGGCTACACCTTC
cdr3_aa: CASSVGQGAGYGYTF
v_call: TRBV9
clone_size: once
d_call: TRBD1
j_call: TRBJ1-2

cdr3_nt: TGTGCCAGCAGCTCCCTGGCGGGCACAGATACGCAGTATTTT
cdr3_aa: CASSSLAGTDTQYF
v_call: TRBV7-8
clone_size: many
d_call: .
j_call: TRBJ2-3

cdr3_nt: TGCGCCAGCAGCTTACCGGGGACAGGGAACACTGAAGCTTTCTTT
cdr3_aa: CASSLPGTGNTEAFF
v_call: TRBV5-1
clone_size: .
d_call: TRBD1
j_call: TRBJ1-1

cdr3_nt: TGCGCCAGCAGCTTGGGCGTCGATAGATTTGAGACCCAGTACTTC
cdr3_aa: CASSLGVDRFETQYF
v_call: TRBV5-1
clone_size: .
d_call: .
j_call: TRBJ2-5

cdr3_nt: TGTGCCGCGGCCGACGGGCTACGGGGGTACTATGGCTACACCTTC
cdr3_aa: CAAADGLRGYYGYTF
v_call: TRBV5-8
clone_size: .
d_call: .
j_call: TRBJ1-2

cdr3_nt: TGTGCCAGCAGCTTAAATCGGGCGCGTCTAGCGGGAGGTACAGGTGAGCAGTTCTTC
cdr3_aa: CASSLNRARLAGGTGEQFF
v_call: TRBV7-6
clone_size: .
d_call: TRBD2
j_call: TRBJ2-1

cdr3_nt: TGTGCCAGCAGCACCTCGACTAGCGGGAGGGCCAGGGGCCACGAGCAGTACTTC
cdr3_aa: CASSTSTSGRARGHEQYF
v_call: TRBV21-1
clone_size: .
d_call: .
j_call: TRBJ2-7

cdr3_nt: TGTGCCAGCAGCGACGGTTGGGAGAACGAGCAGTACTTC
cdr3_aa: CASSDGWENEQYF
v_call: TRBV2
clone_size: .
d_call: .
j_call: TRBJ2-7

cdr3_nt: TGTGCCAGCAGCCCGCCGGGGACTGGTGAAGCTTTCTTT
cdr3_aa: CASSPPGTGEAFF
v_call: TRBV7-9
clone_size: .
d_call: .
j_call: TRBJ1-1

cdr3_nt: TGTGCCAGCAGCTTAGGGGTAGGGGATCAAAGCAATCAGCCCCAGCATTTT
cdr3_aa: CASSLGVGDQSNQPQHF
v_call: TRBV7-9
clone_size: .
d_call: .
j_call: TRBJ1-5

cdr3_nt: TGTGCCAGCAGGGAACTGGCCCGGGACAGACTCTATGGCTACACCTTC
cdr3_aa: CASRELARDRLYGYTF
v_call: TRBV7-9
clone_size: .
d_call: TRBD1
j_call: TRBJ1-2

cdr3_nt: TGCGCCAGCAGCCAACCCGTGGACATAGAAGAGACCCAGTACTTC
cdr3_aa: CASSQPVDIEETQYF
v_call: TRBV4-1
clone_size: medium-sized
d_call: .
j_call: TRBJ2-5

cdr3_nt: TGTGCCAGCACCCCACTAGCGGCCTCCTACGAGCAGTACTTC
cdr3_aa: CASTPLAASYEQYF
v_call: TRBV5-5
clone_size: .
d_call: TRBD2
j_call: TRBJ2-7

cdr3_nt: TGTGCCAGCAGTTACAGTAGCGGAGAGATCACAGATACGCAGTATTTT
cdr3_aa: CASSYSSGEITDTQYF
v_call: TRBV6-5
clone_size: .
d_call: .
j_call: TRBJ2-3

cdr3_nt: TGTGCCAGCACGGGACAGGGGCTGGGGTACACCTTC
cdr3_aa: CASTGQGLGYTF
v_call: TRBV28
clone_size: .
d_call: TRBD1
j_call: TRBJ1-2

cdr3_nt: TGTGCCAGCTCACCGAACAGGGTTTCGAACACTGAAGCTTTCTTT
cdr3_aa: CASSPNRVSNTEAFF
v_call: TRBV18
clone_size: .
d_call: .
j_call: TRBJ1-1

cdr3_nt: TGCGCCAGCAGCCCCCGGGGAGCGGCTTACAATGAGCAGTTCTTC
cdr3_aa: CASSPRGAAYNEQFF
v_call: TRBV4-1
clone_size: .
d_call: .
j_call: TRBJ2-1

cdr3_nt: TGTGCCAGTACCTCTACAGGGAGAACAAATCAGCCCCAGCATTTT
cdr3_aa: CASTSTGRTNQPQHF
v_call: TRBV19
clone_size: once
d_call: .
j_call: TRBJ1-5

cdr3_nt: TGTGCCAGCAGTTCCCCGGACAGGGCGGCTTTCTTT
cdr3_aa: CASSSPDRAAFF
v_call: TRBV25-1
clone_size: once
d_call: TRBD1
j_call: TRBJ1-1

cdr3_nt: TGTGCCAGCAGTTACAGGCAGGGATTCTCCTACGAGCAGTACTTC
cdr3_aa: CASSYRQGFSYEQYF
v_call: TRBV6-2/TRBV6-3
clone_size: .
d_call: .
j_call: TRBJ2-7

cdr3_nt: TGTGCCAGCAGCACTCAACCTGGGGGGGTCACTGAAGCTTTCTTT
cdr3_aa: CASSTQPGGVTEAFF
v_call: TRBV3-1/TRBV3-2
clone_size: .
d_call: .
j_call: TRBJ1-1

cdr3_nt: TGCGCCAGCAGCTTGCAGGGTCGGTTGCAGTACTTC
cdr3_aa: CASSLQGRLQYF
v_call: TRBV5-1
clone_size: .
d_call: .
j_call: TRBJ2-7

cdr3_nt: TGTGCCAGCACCCTGAGGGGACTAGCGGGCACCGGGGAGCTGTTTTTT
cdr3_aa: CASTLRGLAGTGELFF
v_call: TRBV27
clone_size: once
d_call: TRBD2
j_call: TRBJ2-2

cdr3_nt: TGTGCCTGGATCGATACTAGACACGGGTCTAACTATGGCTACACCTTC
cdr3_aa: CAWIDTRHGSNYGYTF
v_call: TRBV30
clone_size: .
d_call: .
j_call: TRBJ1-2